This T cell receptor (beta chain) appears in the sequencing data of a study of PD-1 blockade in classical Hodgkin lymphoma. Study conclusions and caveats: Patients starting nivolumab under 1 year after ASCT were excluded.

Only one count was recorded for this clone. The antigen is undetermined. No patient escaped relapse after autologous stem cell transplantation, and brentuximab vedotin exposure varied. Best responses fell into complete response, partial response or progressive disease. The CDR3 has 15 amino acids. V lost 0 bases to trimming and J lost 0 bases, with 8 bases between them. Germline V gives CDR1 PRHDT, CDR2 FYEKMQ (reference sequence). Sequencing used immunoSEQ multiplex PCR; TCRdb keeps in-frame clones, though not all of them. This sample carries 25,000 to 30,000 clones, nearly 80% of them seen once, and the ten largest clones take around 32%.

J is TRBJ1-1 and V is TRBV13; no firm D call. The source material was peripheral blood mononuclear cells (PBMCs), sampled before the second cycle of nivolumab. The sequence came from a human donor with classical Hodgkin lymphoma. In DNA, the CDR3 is TGTGCCAGCAGCTTAGGCGCAGCGATGAACACTGAAGCTTTCTTT. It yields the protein CASSLGAAMNTEAFF.